The T cell receptor beta chain described here comes from a study of T cell responses to AZD1222 COVID-19 vaccine. With 5 bases removed from V and 0 bases from J, the gap between germline ends came to 13 bases. Germline V CDR1 and CDR2: SGHTA, FQGNSA. The CDR3 contains 15 residues. Data came from immunoSEQ multiplex PCR; TCRdb stores just in-frame clones and leaves some out. Among 150,000 to 200,000 clones listed, around 90% were seen once. The receptor's source is an adult who received the AZD1222 COVID-19 vaccine. The V and J genes are TRBV7-2 and TRBJ1-2; D ambiguous. The material was peripheral blood, obtained 28 days after the second AZD1222 dose. The CDR3 protein is CASSPHTEANYGYTF. The CDR3 nucleotides read TGTGCCAGCAGCCCGCACACTGAAGCTAACTATGGCTACACCTTC.